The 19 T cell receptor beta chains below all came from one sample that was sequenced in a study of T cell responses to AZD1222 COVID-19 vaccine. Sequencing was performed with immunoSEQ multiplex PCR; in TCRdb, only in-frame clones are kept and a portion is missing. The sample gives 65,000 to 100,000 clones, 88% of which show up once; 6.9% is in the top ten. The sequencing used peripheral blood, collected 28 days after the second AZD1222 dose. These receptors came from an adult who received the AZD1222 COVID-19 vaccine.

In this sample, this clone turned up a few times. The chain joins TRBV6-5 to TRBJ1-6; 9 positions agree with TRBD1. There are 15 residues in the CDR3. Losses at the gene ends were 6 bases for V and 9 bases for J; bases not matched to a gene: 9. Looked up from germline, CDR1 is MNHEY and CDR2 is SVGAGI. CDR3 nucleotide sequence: TGTGCCAGCAGCTCGCCGGGACAGGGTGGTTCACCCCTCCACTTT. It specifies CASSSPGQGGSPLHF.

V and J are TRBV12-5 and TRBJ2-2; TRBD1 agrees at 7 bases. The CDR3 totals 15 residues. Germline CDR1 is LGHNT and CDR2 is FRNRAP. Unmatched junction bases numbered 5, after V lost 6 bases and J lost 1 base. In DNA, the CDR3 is TGTGCTAGTGGAGTGGACAGGTTGAACACCGGGGAGCTGTTTTTT. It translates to CASGVDRLNTGELFF.

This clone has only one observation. In DNA form, the CDR3 reads TGTGCCAGTTCACAGGGGAGTCATCAGCCCCAGCATTTT. Residues: CASSQGSHQPQHF. V usage is TRBV19 and J usage is TRBJ1-5, with TRBD1 matching 7 bases. Germline CDR1 is LNHDA and CDR2 is SQIVND (reference sequence). Germline trimming cut 8 bases from V and 5 bases from J; bases unmatched to any gene: 6. The CDR3 totals 13 residues.

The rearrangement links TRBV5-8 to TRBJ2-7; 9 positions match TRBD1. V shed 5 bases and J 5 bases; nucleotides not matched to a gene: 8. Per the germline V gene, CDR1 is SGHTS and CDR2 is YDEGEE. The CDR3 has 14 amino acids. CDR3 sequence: CASRDWDREHEQYF. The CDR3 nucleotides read TGTGCCAGCAGGGACTGGGACAGGGAACACGAGCAGTACTTC.

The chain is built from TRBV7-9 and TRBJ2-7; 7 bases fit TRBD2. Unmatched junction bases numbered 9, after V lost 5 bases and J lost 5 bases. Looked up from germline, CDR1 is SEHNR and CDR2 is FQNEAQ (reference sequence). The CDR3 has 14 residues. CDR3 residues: CASSHDSGANEQYF. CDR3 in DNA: TGTGCCAGCAGCCACGACAGCGGGGCCAACGAGCAGTACTTC. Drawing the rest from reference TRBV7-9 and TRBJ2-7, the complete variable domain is DTGVSQNPRHKITKRGQNVTFRCDPISEHNRLYWYRQTLGQGPEFLTYFQNEAQLEKSRLLSDRFSAERPKGSFSTLEIQRTEQGDSAMYLCASSHDSGANEQYFGPGTRLTVT.

CDR3 bases: TGCAGCGCAGACATAAGACAGGGTTCATCTGAAGCTTTCTTT. It encodes CSADIRQGSSEAFF. V and J are TRBV29-1 and TRBJ1-1; 7 bases align to TRBD1. The CDR3 is made up of 14 amino acids. The germline V gene encodes CDR1 SQVTM and CDR2 ANQGSEA. The ends lost 7 bases at V and 6 bases at J; junction bases unmatched: 14.

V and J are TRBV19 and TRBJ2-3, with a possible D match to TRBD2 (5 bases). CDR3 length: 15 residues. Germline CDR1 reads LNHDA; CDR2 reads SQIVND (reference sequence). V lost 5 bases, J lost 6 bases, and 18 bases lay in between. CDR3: CASSSLDSYLDTQYF. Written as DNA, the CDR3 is TGTGCCAGTAGTTCCCTGGACTCGTATCTGGATACGCAGTATTTT.

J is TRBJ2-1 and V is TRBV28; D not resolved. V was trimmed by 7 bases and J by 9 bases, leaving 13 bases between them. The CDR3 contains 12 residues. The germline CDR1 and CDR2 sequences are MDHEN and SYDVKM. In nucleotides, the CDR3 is TGTGCCAGCACTCCTGGATGGGGTGAGCAGTTCTTC. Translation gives CASTPGWGEQFF.

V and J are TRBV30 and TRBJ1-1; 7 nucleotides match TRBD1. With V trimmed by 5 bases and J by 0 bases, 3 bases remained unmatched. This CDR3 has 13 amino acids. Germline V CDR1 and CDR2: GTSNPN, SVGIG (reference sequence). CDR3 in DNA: TGTGCCTGGCTCAGGGGGATGAACACTGAAGCTTTCTTT. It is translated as CAWLRGMNTEAFF.

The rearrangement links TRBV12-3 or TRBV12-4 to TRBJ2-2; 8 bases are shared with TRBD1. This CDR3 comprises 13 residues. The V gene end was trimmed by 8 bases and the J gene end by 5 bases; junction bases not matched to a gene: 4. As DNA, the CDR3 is TGTGCCAGCCAAAGACAGGGGACCGGGGAGCTGTTTTTT. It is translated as CASQRQGTGELFF.

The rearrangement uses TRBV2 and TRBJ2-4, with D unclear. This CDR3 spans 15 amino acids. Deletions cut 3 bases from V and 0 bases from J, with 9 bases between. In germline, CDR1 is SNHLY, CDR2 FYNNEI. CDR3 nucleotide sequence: TGTGCCAGCAGTGATGAGAGCTTAGCCAAAAACATTCAGTACTTC. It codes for CASSDESLAKNIQYF.

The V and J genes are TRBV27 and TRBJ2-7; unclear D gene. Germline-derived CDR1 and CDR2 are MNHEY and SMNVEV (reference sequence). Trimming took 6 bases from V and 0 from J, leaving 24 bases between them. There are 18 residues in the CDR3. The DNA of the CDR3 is TGTGCCAGCAGCAGTTTTATCCGAGCCTCCAGGAGCTCCTACGAGCAGTACTTC. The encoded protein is CASSSFIRASRSSYEQYF.

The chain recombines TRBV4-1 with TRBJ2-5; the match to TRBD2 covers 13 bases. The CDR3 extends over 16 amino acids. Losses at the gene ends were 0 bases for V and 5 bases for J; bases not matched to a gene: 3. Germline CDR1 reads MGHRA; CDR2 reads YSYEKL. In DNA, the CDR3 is TGCGCCAGCAGCCAAGATTCACTAGCGGGAGGGGAGACCCAGTACTTC. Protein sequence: CASSQDSLAGGETQYF.

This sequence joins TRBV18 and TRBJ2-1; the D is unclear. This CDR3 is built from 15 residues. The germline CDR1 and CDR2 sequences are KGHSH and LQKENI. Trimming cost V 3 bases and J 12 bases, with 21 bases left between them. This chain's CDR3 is CASSPRKREGTGQFF. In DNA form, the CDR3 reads TGTGCCAGCTCACCGAGGAAAAGGGAAGGAACTGGGCAGTTCTTC.

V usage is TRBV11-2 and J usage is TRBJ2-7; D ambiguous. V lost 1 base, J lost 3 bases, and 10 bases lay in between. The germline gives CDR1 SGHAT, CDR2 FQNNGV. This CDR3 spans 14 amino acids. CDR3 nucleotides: TGTGCCAGCAGCTTAGTTCTGAGAAGCTACGAGCAGTACTTC. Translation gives CASSLVLRSYEQYF.

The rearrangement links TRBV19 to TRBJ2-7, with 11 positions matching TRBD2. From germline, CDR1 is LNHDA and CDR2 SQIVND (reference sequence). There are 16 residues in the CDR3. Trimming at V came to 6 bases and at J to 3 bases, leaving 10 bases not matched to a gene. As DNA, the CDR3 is TGTGCCAGTAGCAACACAAGGGGGACTAGCGGCTACGAGCAGTACTTC. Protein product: CASSNTRGTSGYEQYF. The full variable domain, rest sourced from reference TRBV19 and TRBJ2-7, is DGGITQSPKYLFRKEGQNVTLSCEQNLNHDAMYWYRQDPGQGLRLIYYSQIVNDFQKGDIAEGYSVSREKKESFPLTVTSAQKNPTAFYLCASSNTRGTSGYEQYFGPGTRLTVT.

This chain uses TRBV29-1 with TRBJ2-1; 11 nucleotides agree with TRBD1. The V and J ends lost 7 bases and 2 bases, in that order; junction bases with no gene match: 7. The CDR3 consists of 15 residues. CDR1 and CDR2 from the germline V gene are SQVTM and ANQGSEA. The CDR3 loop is CSARDRGITYNEQFF. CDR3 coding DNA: TGCAGCGCCCGGGACAGGGGGATTACCTACAATGAGCAGTTCTTC.

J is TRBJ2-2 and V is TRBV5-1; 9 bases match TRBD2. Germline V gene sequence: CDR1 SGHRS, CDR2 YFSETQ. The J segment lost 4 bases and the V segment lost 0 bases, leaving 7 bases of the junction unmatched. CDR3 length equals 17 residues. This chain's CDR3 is CASSLGLAGSVTGELFF. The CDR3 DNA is TGCGCCAGCAGCTTGGGGCTAGCGGGGTCGGTCACCGGGGAGCTGTTTTTT.

This CDR3 reads CATLTRGAYYGYTF. The CDR3 bases are TGTGCCACACTAACCCGGGGGGCGTACTATGGCTACACCTTC. The chain is built from TRBV5-6 and TRBJ1-2; possible D gene TRBD1, 6 bases. Germline V gene sequence: CDR1 SGHDT, CDR2 YYEEEE. V was shortened by 9 bases and J by 3 bases, with 18 bases between the two germline ends. The CDR3 loop spans 14 amino acids.